The present entry profiles one T cell receptor (beta chain) with its context. The data stem from a study of blood T cell repertoires in COVID-19. Overall study context: Sites across the United States, Italy and Spain contributed samples from acute and convalescent COVID-19.

Only in-frame clones appear in the TCRdb table, and some are missing; sequencing was by immunoSEQ multiplex PCR. Here the sample spans 200,000 to 300,000 clones, 75% to 90% being singletons. V shed 4 bases and J 2 bases; nucleotides not matched to a gene: 2. The germline V gene has CDR1 SGHKS and CDR2 YYEKEE (reference sequence). This CDR3 contains 15 residues. Sequencing was performed on peripheral blood. The chain employs TRBV5-5 and TRBJ1-6; 8 bases are a match to TRBD1. This TCR was recovered from a woman aged 40 to 55 who had recovered from COVID-19. The CDR3 sequence: CASSRDRPYNSPLHF. Written as DNA, the CDR3 is TGTGCCAGCAGCAGGGACAGGCCCTATAATTCACCCCTCCACTTT. Drawing the rest from reference TRBV5-5 and TRBJ1-6, the complete variable domain is DAGVTQSPTHLIKTRGQQVTLRCSPISGHKSVSWYQQVLGQGPQFIFQYYEKEERGRGNFPDRFSARQFPNYSSELNVNALLLGDSALYLCASSRDRPYNSPLHFGNGTRLTVT.